One T cell receptor beta chain is described in this entry. The data are from a study of T cell changes during pregnancy in multiple sclerosis. TCRdb's copy holds only in-frame clones and misses some; the assay was immunoSEQ multiplex PCR. The data show about 79,000 clones, about 89% seen once. The sequence was collected from a female donor with multiple sclerosis, enrolled in a pregnancy study. The source was CD4+ T cells from peripheral blood mononuclear cells, collected in the second trimester of pregnancy.

The CDR3 coding sequence is TGTGCCAGCCGCGATAGCGGGAGAGTGCGGTTCTTC. Translating gives CASRDSGRVRFF. The rearrangement links TRBV25-1 to TRBJ2-1, with 9 bases identical to TRBD2. The germline V gene has CDR1 MGHDK and CDR2 SYGVNS. The ends lost 8 bases at V and 15 bases at J; junction bases unmatched: 11. This CDR3 comprises 12 residues.